Below, 4 T cell receptor beta chains from the same sample are listed, as sequenced in a study of type 1 and type 2 diabetes patients. Amplification started from genomic DNA. The TCR beta CDR3 region was amplified using 30 forward and 13 reverse primers. MiXCR, run by TCRdb on the multiplex PCR reads, gives a single entry per CDR3 protein. Of 250,000 to 300,000 distinct CDR3 sequences in the sample, more than 45% were seen once. The sequenced material came from peripheral blood mononuclear cells (PBMCs). The receptors derive from a man between 18 and 35 years old with type 2 diabetes.

This rearrangement joins TRBV4-1 to TRBJ2-3, with D possibly matching TRBD2 (5 bases). The CDR3 runs 14 residues. Germline CDR1 MGHRA, CDR2 YSYEKL. V was clipped by 4 bases and J by 0 bases, with 8 bases between them. CDR3 region: CASSPRASTDTQYF. The CDR3 region has the DNA TGCGCCAGCAGCCCGCGGGCTAGCACAGATACGCAGTATTTT.

This clonotype was observed a few times. This rearrangement joins TRBV7-8 to TRBJ2-7; TRBD1 aligns across 8 bases. Germline trimming cut 4 bases from V and 3 bases from J; bases unmatched to any gene: 5. This CDR3 is 14 amino acids long. Germline V CDR1 and CDR2: SGHVS, FQNEAQ. CDR3 DNA sequence: TGTGCCAGCAGCTGGGACAGGTCTAACTACGAGCAGTACTTC. Its protein product is CASSWDRSNYEQYF.

This clonotype was counted a few times. CDR3 sequence reads: CASREERGRFPDTQYF. CDR3 DNA: TGTGCCAGCAGAGAGGAGAGGGGGCGCTTTCCAGATACGCAGTATTTT. The genes are TRBV6-1 and TRBJ2-3; 7 bases map to TRBD1. The V gene end was trimmed by 6 bases and the J gene end by 4 bases; junction bases not matched to a gene: 13. Germline CDR1 reads MNHNS; CDR2 reads SASEGT. This CDR3 has 16 residues.

A word on this clonotype: In this CDR3 the conserved last residue, phenylalanine or tryptophan, is missing, so a read error is likely. The DNA is omitted, as the CDR3 cannot be located on it reliably, and the CDR3 follows TCRdb's listing. The genes are TRBV30 and TRBJ2-5; the table names TRBD2, a call not compared with the DNA. Germline V gives CDR1 GTSNPN, CDR2 SVGIG (reference sequence). Including both end residues, the CDR3 is 12 amino acids long. The CDR3 sequence: CAWRLAGGPGYS.